A single sample gave rise to the 5 T cell receptor beta chains below, sequenced in a study of blood T cells in healthy people across ages. A sample-barcoded 5' primer and a J-beta primer mix were used in a second PCR of roughly 7 to 11 cycles. One entry per CDR3 protein, called by TCRdb with MiXCR from the 5' RACE reads. Among around 620,000 distinct CDR3 sequences listed, about 26% were seen once. Sample: blood. The source is a woman between 65 and 79 years old in good health.

This rearrangement joins TRBV7-2 to TRBJ2-5; D not certain. In germline, CDR1 is SGHTA, CDR2 FQGNSA. Deletions cut 2 bases from V and 7 bases from J, with 5 bases between. The CDR3 is 11 residues long. CDR3: CASSLKTTQYF. CDR3 bases: TGTGCCAGCAGCTTAAAGACGACCCAGTACTTC.

The rearrangement uses TRBV12-3 or TRBV12-4 and TRBJ1-1; no clear D gene. This CDR3 contains 12 residues. This chain's CDR3 is CALRRGTGEAFF. CDR3 nucleotide sequence: TGTGCTCTACGGCGGGGTACGGGGGAAGCTTTCTTT.

This clonotype was recorded a few times. This rearrangement joins TRBV20-1 to TRBJ1-2; D might be TRBD1 (5 bases). The germline gives CDR1 DFQATT, CDR2 SNEGSKA (reference sequence). This CDR3 contains 10 residues. The CDR3 DNA is TGCGGGACCACGGAGGGCGGCTACACCTTC. Translation gives CGTTEGGYTF.

Details on this clonotype: A much bigger clone sits one base away, suggesting this may be a read error. The chain is built from TRBV20-1 and TRBJ1-3; D perhaps matches TRBD1 (6 bases). The CDR3 is made up of 16 amino acids. Germline CDR1 reads DFQATT; CDR2 reads SNEGSKA (reference sequence). The chain's CDR3 is CSARERGAQFGDTIYF. The CDR3 DNA reads TGCAGTGCTAGAGAAAGGGGGGCGCAGTTTGGAGACACCATATATTTT.

Remarks on this clonotype: A much larger clone differs by one base, so this may be a read error. This chain connects TRBV7-9 to TRBJ2-1; 12 positions match TRBD2. The V gene end was trimmed by 5 bases and the J gene end by 7 bases; junction bases not matched to a gene: 6. The CDR3 sequence is 15 residues long. Germline V gene data show CDR1 as SEHNR and CDR2 as FQNEAQ (reference sequence). CDR3 sequence reads: CASSQLAGGPNEQFF. CDR3 nucleotide sequence: TGTGCCAGCAGCCAGCTAGCGGGGGGGCCTAATGAGCAGTTCTTC. The complete variable domain, with remaining parts taken from reference TRBV7-9 and TRBJ2-1, reads DTGVSQNPRHKITKRGQNVTFRCDPISEHNRLYWYRQTLGQGPEFLTYFQNEAQLEKSRLLSDRFSAERPKGSFSTLEIQRTEQGDSAMYLCASSQLAGGPNEQFFGPGTRLTVL.